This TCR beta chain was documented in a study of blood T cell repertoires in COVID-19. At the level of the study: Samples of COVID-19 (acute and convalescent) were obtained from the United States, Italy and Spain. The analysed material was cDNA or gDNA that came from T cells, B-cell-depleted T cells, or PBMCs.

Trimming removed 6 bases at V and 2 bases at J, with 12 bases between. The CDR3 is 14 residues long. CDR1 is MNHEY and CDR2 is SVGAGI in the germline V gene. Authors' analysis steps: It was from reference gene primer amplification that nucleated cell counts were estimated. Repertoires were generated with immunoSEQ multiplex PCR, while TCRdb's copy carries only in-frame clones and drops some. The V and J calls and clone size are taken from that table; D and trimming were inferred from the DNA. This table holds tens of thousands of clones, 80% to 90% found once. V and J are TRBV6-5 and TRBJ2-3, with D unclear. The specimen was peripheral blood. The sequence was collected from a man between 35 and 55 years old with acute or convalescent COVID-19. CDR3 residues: CASSFGSSTDTQYF. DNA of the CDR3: TGTGCCAGCAGCTTCGGGTCCTCCACAGATACGCAGTATTTT.